This TCR beta chain was documented in a study of shared clonotypes between healthy human individuals. Study background: Researchers assigned three CD4 naive, three CD4 memory, two CD8 naive and one CD8 memory plate to each donor. Study-wide results and caveats: The study's rarefaction showed incomplete sorted-subset sequencing despite large depth.

The data were produced by immunoSEQ multiplex PCR, yet TCRdb's version contains in-frame clones alone and is incomplete. The sample lists 2,500,000 or so clones, roughly 93% occurring once. This CDR3 region has 16 residues. Germline lookup yields CDR1 LGHNT and CDR2 FRNRAP. V dropped 1 base and J dropped 4 bases, with 16 bases sitting between them. As concerns this clone: What it recognizes is unknown.

The split of CD4+ cells yielded CD45RA+ naive and CD45RA-negative memory subsets. The J gene is TRBJ1-2, the V gene TRBV12-5; possibly TRBD1 for D (5 bases). Sequenced material: naive CD4+ T cells from PBMCs. Subset denoted: CD45RA+ positively selected. This receptor was obtained from a man in his late teens or twenties in good health. Some clones in this sample may be carry-over from other donors' samples. The CDR3 DNA sequence: TGTGCTAGTGGTTTGGCCTCGGGGACGGCGACCTATGGCTACACCTTC. It is translated as CASGLASGTATYGYTF.